What follows are 8 T cell receptor beta chains derived from one specimen sequenced in a study of T cell responses to AZD1222 COVID-19 vaccine. Sequenced by immunoSEQ multiplex PCR; TCRdb stores in-frame clones only, minus some. The data hold about 140,000 clones, with 85% to 90% observed a single time. The sample consisted of peripheral blood, taken on day 0 of AZD1222 vaccination. These TCRs come from an adult in good health.

V is TRBV29-1 and J is TRBJ2-7; TRBD2 aligns across 11 bases. The CDR3 has 14 amino acids. In germline, CDR1 is SQVTM, CDR2 ANQGSEA. V lost 5 bases to trimming and J lost 1 base; unmatched junction nucleotides: 4. The CDR3 coding sequence is TGCAGCGTTTCCGGGACTAGCGGTTCCTACGAGCAGTACTTC. It encodes CSVSGTSGSYEQYF.

The chain combines TRBV7-2 with TRBJ2-1; D might be TRBD1 (6 bases). The ends were cut back, 6 bases at V and 6 bases at J, with 15 bases in the middle. From germline, CDR1 is SGHTA and CDR2 FQGNSA. The CDR3 length is 14 residues. The CDR3 bases are TGTGCCAGCAGTTCCACAGGGATCAGCAATGAGCAGTTCTTC. This sequence encodes CASSSTGISNEQFF.

The genes are TRBV9 and TRBJ2-7; 13 positions match TRBD2. Losses at the gene ends were 0 bases for V and 4 bases for J; bases not matched to a gene: 4. This CDR3 spans 16 amino acids. CDR1 is SGDLS and CDR2 is YYNGEE in the germline V gene. The CDR3 region is CASSVAGLAGDYEQYF. In DNA, the CDR3 is TGTGCCAGCAGCGTAGCTGGACTAGCGGGAGATTACGAGCAGTACTTC.

This clone was recorded once. The rearrangement uses TRBV7-2 and TRBJ1-1, with D unclear. The V end lost 1 base, the J end lost 10 bases, and 16 bases lay between the germline ends. The V gene's germline CDR1 is SGHTA and CDR2 FQGNSA. The CDR3 runs to 14 residues. This CDR3 reads CASSLGRGLTTAFF. DNA for the CDR3: TGTGCCAGCAGCTTAGGTCGGGGATTGACTACAGCTTTCTTT.

With regard to this clone: This sample also contains other DNA sequences that code for the same CDR3. V usage is TRBV27 and J usage is TRBJ2-1; a weak D match, TRBD2 (6 bases). V shed 5 bases and J shed 1 base, with 12 bases lying between them. Germline V gives CDR1 MNHEY, CDR2 SMNVEV (reference sequence). This CDR3 has 15 amino acids. The CDR3 DNA follows: TGTGCCAGCAGTCTCGGGACTGGATCCTACAATGAGCAGTTCTTC. Amino acid sequence: CASSLGTGSYNEQFF.

The rearrangement joins TRBV27 to TRBJ1-2; 7 nucleotides agree with TRBD1. The CDR3 runs 15 residues. Germline V gives CDR1 MNHEY, CDR2 SMNVEV (reference sequence). Trimming cost V 6 bases and J 6 bases; bases outside gene matches: 13. The CDR3 reads CASSNNRGAPDGYTF. The CDR3 DNA follows: TGTGCCAGCAGCAACAACAGGGGAGCGCCTGATGGCTACACCTTC.

The chain recombines TRBV21-1 with TRBJ1-2; TRBD1 is the table's D call and was not checked against the DNA. TRBV21-1 is marked as a pseudogene. The CDR3 extends over 18 amino acids. Here the CDR3 reads CASCESCTGTGQHYGYTF. The CDR3 nucleotides read TGTGCCAGCTGTGAGAGTTGTACCGGGACAGGTCAACATTATGGCTACACCTTC.

This clone was recorded only once. The chain carries TRBV24-1 and TRBJ2-1; D possibly uses TRBD1 or TRBD2 (6 bases each). Germline-derived CDR1 and CDR2 are KGHDR and SFDVKD. Between the trimmed V and J ends, which lost 1 base and 0 bases, there was a span of 18 bases. The CDR3 totals 19 residues. The CDR3 protein is CATSDFLGAEGSSYNEQFF. The CDR3 nucleotides are TGTGCCACCAGTGATTTTCTGGGGGCGGAGGGTAGCTCCTACAATGAGCAGTTCTTC.